The 10 T cell receptor beta chains given below trace back to one sample, sequenced in a study of blood T cell repertoires in COVID-19. Data came from immunoSEQ multiplex PCR; TCRdb stores just in-frame clones and leaves some out. The repertoire holds approximately 470,000 clones, with 75% to 90% as singletons. The sample taken for sequencing was peripheral blood. The source is a human donor in a cohort sampled during active COVID-19.

Of note for this clone: Germline and junction disagree at one end, which may indicate a read error. The rearrangement links TRBV7-2 to TRBJ2-3; D is perhaps TRBD2 (5 bases). The germline gives CDR1 SGHTA, CDR2 FQGNSA. CDR3 length: 18 amino acids. CDR3 residues: CASSLASPTSTPTNTQYF. CDR3 in DNA: TGTGCCAGCAGCTTAGCTTCCCCTACTAGTACCCCCACAAATACGCAGTATTTT.

The chain carries TRBV7-6 and TRBJ2-7; 14 bases fit TRBD2. The V gene's germline CDR1 is SGHVS and CDR2 FNYEAQ. V lost 7 bases to trimming and J lost 7 bases; unmatched junction nucleotides: 6. This CDR3 comprises 14 residues. The CDR3 DNA is TGTGCCAGCAAAAGACTAGCGGGAGGGCCGGAGCAGTACTTC. Translating it yields CASKRLAGGPEQYF.

This chain uses TRBV5-1 with TRBJ2-5, with unresolved D. The ends were cut back, 0 bases at V and 1 base at J, with 13 bases in the middle. This CDR3 region has 16 residues. The germline V gene encodes CDR1 SGHRS and CDR2 YFSETQ. The DNA of the CDR3 is TGCGCCAGCAGCTTGGATGGTTCCTACAGCCAAGAGACCCAGTACTTC. Translating it yields CASSLDGSYSQETQYF.

The V gene is TRBV27, the J gene TRBJ1-1; no firm D call. CDR1 and CDR2 from the germline V gene are MNHEY and SMNVEV (reference sequence). CDR3 length equals 13 residues. V was shortened by 3 bases and J by 1 base, with 6 bases between the two germline ends. The CDR3 region has the DNA TGTGCCAGCAGTTTTGGGCAGAACACTGAAGCTTTCTTT. This encodes CASSFGQNTEAFF.

Regarding this clone: A read error may account for a junction end that differs from germline. The rearrangement uses TRBV7-7 and TRBJ1-2, with D perhaps TRBD1 (5 bases). CDR1 is SSHAT, CDR2 FNYEAQ, per germline (reference sequence). The CDR3 contains 15 residues. The CDR3 loop is CASSLAGQGDHGYTF. The CDR3 region has the DNA TGTGCTAGCAGCTTAGCTGGGCAGGGTGATCATGGCTACACCTTC.

The chain joins TRBV25-1 to TRBJ2-1; TRBD2 aligns across 7 bases. Germline CDR1 reads MGHDK; CDR2 reads SYGVNS. The CDR3 has 13 residues. V lost 3 bases and J lost 7; bases outside the gene matches: 3. Here the CDR3 DNA reads TGTGCCAGCAGTGAGTTCGGGGGGAATGAGCAGTTCTTC. It codes for CASSEFGGNEQFF.

The chain has TRBV7-3 and TRBJ2-1; 10 bases fit TRBD2. The CDR3 loop spans 15 amino acids. J lost 3 bases, V lost 6 bases, and 5 bases had no gene match. The germline CDR1 and CDR2 sequences are SGHTA and FQGTGA. CDR3 sequence: CASSQRLAGYNEQFF. CDR3 coding DNA: TGTGCCAGCAGTCAGAGACTAGCGGGCTACAATGAGCAGTTCTTC.

This clone was seen only a few times. This rearrangement joins TRBV7-9 to TRBJ1-1; no definite D call. The V end lost 6 bases, the J end lost 3 bases, and 11 bases lay between the germline ends. From germline, CDR1 is SEHNR and CDR2 FQNEAQ (reference sequence). The CDR3 has 13 residues. CDR3 nucleotide sequence: TGTGCCAGCAGAACGGCTCAGGACACTGAAGCTTTCTTT. This sequence encodes CASRTAQDTEAFF.

The rearrangement joins TRBV28 to TRBJ1-1, with D perhaps TRBD1 (5 bases). Trimming took off 3 bases at V and 5 bases at J, with 7 bases between the two ends. Germline V lookup: CDR1 MDHEN, CDR2 SYDVKM. The CDR3 contains 12 residues. The CDR3 sequence is CASSFGGTEAFF. Written as DNA, the CDR3 is TGTGCCAGCAGTTTTGGGGGGACTGAAGCTTTCTTT.

The rearrangement joins TRBV28 to TRBJ2-7, with 8 bases matching TRBD1. CDR1 and CDR2 (germline): MDHEN, SYDVKM. V was pared by 3 bases and J by 3 bases, with 10 bases of the junction left unmatched. CDR3 length: 16 amino acids. DNA for the CDR3: TGTGCCAGCAGTTTCACAACAGGGGGGAACCTCTACGAGCAGTACTTC. Its protein product is CASSFTTGGNLYEQYF. Full variable domain (remainder filled in from reference TRBV28 and TRBJ2-7): DVKVTQSSRYLVKRTGEKVFLECVQDMDHENMFWYRQDPGLGLRLIYFSYDVKMKEKGDIPEGYSVSREKKERFSLILESASTNQTSMYLCASSFTTGGNLYEQYFGPGTRLTVT.